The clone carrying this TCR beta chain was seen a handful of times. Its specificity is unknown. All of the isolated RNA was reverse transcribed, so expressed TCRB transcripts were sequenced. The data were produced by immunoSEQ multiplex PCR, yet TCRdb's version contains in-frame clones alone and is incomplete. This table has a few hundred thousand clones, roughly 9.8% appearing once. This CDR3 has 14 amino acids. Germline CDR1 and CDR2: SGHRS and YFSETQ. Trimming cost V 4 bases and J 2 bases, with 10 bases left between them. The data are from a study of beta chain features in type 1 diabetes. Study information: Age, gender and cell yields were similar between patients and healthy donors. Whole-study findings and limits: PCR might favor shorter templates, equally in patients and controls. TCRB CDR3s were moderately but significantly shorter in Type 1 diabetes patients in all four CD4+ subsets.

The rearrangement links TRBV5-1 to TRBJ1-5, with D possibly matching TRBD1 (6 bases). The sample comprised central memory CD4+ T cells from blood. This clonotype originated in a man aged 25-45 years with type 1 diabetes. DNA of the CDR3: TGCGCCAGCAGCCGGGACACTGGCAATCAGCCCCAGCATTTT. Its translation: CASSRDTGNQPQHF.